This TCR beta chain came from a study of shared clonotypes between healthy human individuals. V gave up 3 bases and J gave up 0 bases, with 15 bases separating them. Germline values: CDR1 SGHDN, CDR2 FVKESK. The CDR3 spans 17 residues. Here immunoSEQ multiplex PCR was the method, and the copy in TCRdb shows in-frame clones only, minus some. The sample lists some 1.5 million clones, nearly 99% occurring once. This rearrangement joins TRBV14 to TRBJ1-5; D may be TRBD1 (5 bases). Sequencing input: naive CD4+ T cells sorted from blood. Subset specified: CD45RA+ positively selected. The receptor comes from a man younger than 45 in good health. CDR3 residues: CASSHGAFTNSNQPQHF. CDR3 DNA: TGTGCCAGCAGCCATGGGGCCTTCACGAATAGCAATCAGCCCCAGCATTTT.